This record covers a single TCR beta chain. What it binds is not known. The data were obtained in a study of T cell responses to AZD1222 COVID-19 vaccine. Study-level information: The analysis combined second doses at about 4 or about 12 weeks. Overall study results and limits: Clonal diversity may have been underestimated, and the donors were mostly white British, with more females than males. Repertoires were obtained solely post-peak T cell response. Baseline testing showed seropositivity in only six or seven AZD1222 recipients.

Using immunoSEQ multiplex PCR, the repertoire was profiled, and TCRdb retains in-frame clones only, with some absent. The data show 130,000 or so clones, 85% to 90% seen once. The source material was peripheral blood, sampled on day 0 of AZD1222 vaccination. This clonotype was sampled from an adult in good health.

CDR3 residues: CASSPGTSGVRKNIQYF. The DNA of the CDR3 is TGTGCCAGCAGCCCCGGGACTAGCGGCGTAAGGAAAAACATTCAGTACTTC. V gene TRBV9 combines with J gene TRBJ2-4; TRBD2 aligns across 11 bases. In germline, CDR1 is SGDLS, CDR2 YYNGEE. J was trimmed by 4 bases and V by 4 bases; bases with no gene match: 10. This CDR3 region has 17 residues.